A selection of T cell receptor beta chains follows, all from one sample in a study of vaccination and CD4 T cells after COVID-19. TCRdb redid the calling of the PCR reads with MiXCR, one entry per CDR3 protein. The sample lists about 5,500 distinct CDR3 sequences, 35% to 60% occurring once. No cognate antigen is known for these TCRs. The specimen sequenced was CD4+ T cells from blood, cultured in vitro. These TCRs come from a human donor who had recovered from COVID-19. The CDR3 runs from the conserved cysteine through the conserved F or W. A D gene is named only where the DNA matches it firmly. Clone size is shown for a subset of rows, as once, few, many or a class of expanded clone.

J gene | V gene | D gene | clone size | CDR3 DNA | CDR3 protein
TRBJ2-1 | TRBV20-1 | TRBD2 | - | TGCAGTGCTAGAAGGGGTCGGACTAGCGATAGTGAGCAGTTCTTC | CSARRGRTSDSEQFF
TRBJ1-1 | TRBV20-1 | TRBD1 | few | TGCAGTGCTGCACAGGGGGCGTTCACTGAAGCTTTCTTT | CSAAQGAFTEAFF
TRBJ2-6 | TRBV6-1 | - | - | TGTGCCAGCAGCATAAGTCGAGCTGGGGCCAACGTCCTGACTTTC | CASSISRAGANVLTF
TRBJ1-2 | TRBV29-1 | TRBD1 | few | TGCAGCGTCGGGGGACAGGTCTATGGCTACACCTTC | CSVGGQVYGYTF
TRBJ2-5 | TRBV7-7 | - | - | TGTGCTAGCAGTAGGGGCGGGGACGTGGAGACCCAGTACTTC | CASSRGGDVETQYF
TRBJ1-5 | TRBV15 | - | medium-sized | TGTGCCACCAGCAGGGGAACCCGCAATCAGCCCCAGCATTTT | CATSRGTRNQPQHF
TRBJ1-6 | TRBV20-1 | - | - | TGCAGTGCTAGGCCCGACGGAGATTCACCCCTCCACTTT | CSARPDGDSPLHF
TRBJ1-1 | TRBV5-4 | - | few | TGTGCCAGCAGCTTGGAAGACAGGCCGAACACTGAAGCTTTCTTT | CASSLEDRPNTEAFF
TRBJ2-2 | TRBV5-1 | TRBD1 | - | TGCGCCAGCAGCTTAAACCGAAAGGGGGCGCTTTTAGACACCGGGGAGCTGTTTTTT | CASSLNRKGALLDTGELFF
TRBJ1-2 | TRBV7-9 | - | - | TGTGCCAGCAGCGATGTAAAAGCTAACTATGGCTACACCTTC | CASSDVKANYGYTF
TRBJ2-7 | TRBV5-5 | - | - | TGTGCCAGCAGCCTTGGTGGGGGCCCGGGGGATGAGCAGTACTTC | CASSLGGGPGDEQYF
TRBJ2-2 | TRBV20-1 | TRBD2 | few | TGCAGTGCTAGAGATTTAGCGGGGGGGCCAAACGGGGAGCTGTTTTTT | CSARDLAGGPNGELFF
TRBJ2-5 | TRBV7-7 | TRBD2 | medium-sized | TGTGCTAGCAGCTTTGCCGGGGGGGCCGGGACCCAGTACTTC | CASSFAGGAGTQYF
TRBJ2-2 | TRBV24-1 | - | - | TGTGCCACCAGTGATCCTCAGGGATACACCGGGGAGCTGTTTTTT | CATSDPQGYTGELFF
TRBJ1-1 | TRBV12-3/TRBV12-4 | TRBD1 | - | TGTGCCAGCAGTCCAAATCAGGGGGGGACAGCGGGTGAAGCTTTCTTT | CASSPNQGGTAGEAFF
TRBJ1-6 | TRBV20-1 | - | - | TGCAGTGCGCCGAGGGGGGCAGGGAGGGGGTCACCCCTCCACTTT | CSAPRGAGRGSPLHF
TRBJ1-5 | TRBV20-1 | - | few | TGCAGTGCTAACGTCCCAGGGGAGGGTCAGCCCCAGCATTTT | CSANVPGEGQPQHF
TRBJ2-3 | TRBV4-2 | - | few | TGTGCCAGCAGCCAAGATCGGGCGACCCGGGATACGCAGTATTTT | CASSQDRATRDTQYF
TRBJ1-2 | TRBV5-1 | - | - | TGCGCCAGCAGCCCCATAGGGCAGCTATACTATGGCTACACCTTC | CASSPIGQLYYGYTF
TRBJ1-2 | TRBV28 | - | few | TGTGCCAGCAGTCCCGCGGGGGGAGGGGCCTATTCGGATGGCTACACCTTC | CASSPAGGGAYSDGYTF
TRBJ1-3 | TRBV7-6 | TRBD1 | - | TGTGCCAGCAGCTTAGCGACAGGGTCTGGAAACACCATATATTTT | CASSLATGSGNTIYF
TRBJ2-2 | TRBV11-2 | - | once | TGTGCCAGCCGCGTCGTAGAAGGGGAGCTGTTTTTT | CASRVVEGELFF
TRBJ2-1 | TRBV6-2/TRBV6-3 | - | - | TGTGCCACCTCACGGGACTTCGGAAGCCATGAGCAGTTCTTC | CATSRDFGSHEQFF
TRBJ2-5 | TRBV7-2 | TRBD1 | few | TGTGCCAGCAGCTCGAACAGGGGTGGGGAGACCCAGTACTTC | CASSSNRGGETQYF
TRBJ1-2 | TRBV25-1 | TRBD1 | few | TGTGCCAGCAGGGGACAGGGGAGCTATGGCTACACCTTC | CASRGQGSYGYTF
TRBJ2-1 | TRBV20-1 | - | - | TGCAGTGCTAGAGATCTCCGGGGCAATGAGCAGTTCTTC | CSARDLRGNEQFF
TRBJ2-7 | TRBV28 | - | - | TGTGCCAGCCAGACACCTTCGAGCTCCTACGAGCAGTACTTC | CASQTPSSSYEQYF
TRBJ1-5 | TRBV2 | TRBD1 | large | TGTGCCAGCAGTGGACAGGGGTGGAATCAGCCCCAGCATTTT | CASSGQGWNQPQHF